This entry concerns a single TCR beta chain. The data were produced by immunoSEQ multiplex PCR, yet TCRdb's version contains in-frame clones alone and is incomplete. The sample consists of tens of thousands of clones, 75% to 90% of them appearing once. The sample belongs to a study of blood T cell repertoires in COVID-19. Study at large: In each case, the material was cDNA or gDNA derived from T cells, B-cell-depleted T cells, or PBMCs.

The CDR3 length is 15 residues. Per germline, CDR1 SEHNR and CDR2 FQNEAQ (reference sequence). With 5 bases removed from V and 6 bases from J, the gap between germline ends came to 19 bases. The source is a human donor in a cohort sampled during active COVID-19. V gene TRBV7-9 combines with J gene TRBJ1-2; TRBD1 is a possible D gene (5 bases). The sample taken for sequencing was peripheral blood. The CDR3 DNA follows: TGTGCCAGCAGCCCCAATACCCCTTGGACAAATGGCTACACCTTC. Protein product: CASSPNTPWTNGYTF.